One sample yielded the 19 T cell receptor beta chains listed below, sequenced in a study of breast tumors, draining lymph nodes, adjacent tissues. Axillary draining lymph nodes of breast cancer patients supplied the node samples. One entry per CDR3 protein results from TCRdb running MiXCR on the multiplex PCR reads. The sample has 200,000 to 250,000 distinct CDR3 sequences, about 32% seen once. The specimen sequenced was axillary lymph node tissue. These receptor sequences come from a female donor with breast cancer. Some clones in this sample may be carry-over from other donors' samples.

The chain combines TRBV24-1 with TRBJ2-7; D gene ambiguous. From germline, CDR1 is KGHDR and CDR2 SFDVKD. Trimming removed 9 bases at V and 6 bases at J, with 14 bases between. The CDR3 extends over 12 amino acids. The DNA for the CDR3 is TGTGCCACCTTGTGGCAGGCAGGCGAGCAGTACTTC. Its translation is CATLWQAGEQYF.

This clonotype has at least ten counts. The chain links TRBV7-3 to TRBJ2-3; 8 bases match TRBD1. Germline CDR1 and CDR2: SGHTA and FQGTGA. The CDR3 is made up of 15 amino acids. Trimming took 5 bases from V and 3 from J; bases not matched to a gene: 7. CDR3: CASSLGQGMTDTQYF. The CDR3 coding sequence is TGTGCCAGCAGCCTAGGACAGGGAATGACAGATACGCAGTATTTT.

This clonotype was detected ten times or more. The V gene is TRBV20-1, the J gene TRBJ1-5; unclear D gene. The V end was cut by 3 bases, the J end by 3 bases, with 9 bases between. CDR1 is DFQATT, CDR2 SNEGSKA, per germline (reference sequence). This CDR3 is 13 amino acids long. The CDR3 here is CSASSGYNQPQHF. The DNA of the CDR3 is TGCAGTGCTAGCTCTGGATACAATCAGCCCCAGCATTTT.

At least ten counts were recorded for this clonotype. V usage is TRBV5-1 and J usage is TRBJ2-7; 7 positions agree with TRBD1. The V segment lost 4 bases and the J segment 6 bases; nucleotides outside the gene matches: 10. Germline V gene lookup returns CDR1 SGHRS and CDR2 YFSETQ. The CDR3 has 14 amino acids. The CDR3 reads CASSADGQASEQYF. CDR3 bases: TGCGCCAGCAGCGCGGACGGACAGGCTAGCGAGCAGTACTTC.

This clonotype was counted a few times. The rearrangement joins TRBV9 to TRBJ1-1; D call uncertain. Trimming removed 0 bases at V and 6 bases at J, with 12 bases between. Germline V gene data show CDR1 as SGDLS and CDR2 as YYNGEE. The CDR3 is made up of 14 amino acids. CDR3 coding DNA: TGTGCCAGCAGCGTAGCTCCGAGGACCTCTGAAGCTTTCTTT. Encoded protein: CASSVAPRTSEAFF.

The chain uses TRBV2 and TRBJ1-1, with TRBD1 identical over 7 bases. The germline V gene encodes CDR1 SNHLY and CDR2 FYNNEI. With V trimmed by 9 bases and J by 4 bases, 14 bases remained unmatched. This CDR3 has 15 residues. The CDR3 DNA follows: TGTGCCAGGCAGGGGGGAAGCAGGGGTATCACTGAAGCTTTCTTT. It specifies CARQGGSRGITEAFF.

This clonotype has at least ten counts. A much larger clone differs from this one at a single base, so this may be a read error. CDR3 in amino acids: CASSSGTSGRTGEPQYF. The CDR3 DNA is TGTGCCAGCAGCTCCGGGACTAGCGGGAGAACTGGCGAGCCCCAGTACTTC. The genes are TRBV7-9 and TRBJ2-5, with 14 positions matching TRBD2. This CDR3 spans 17 amino acids. Germline values: CDR1 SEHNR, CDR2 FQNEAQ (reference sequence). Trimming at V came to 4 bases and at J to 9 bases, leaving 13 bases not matched to a gene.

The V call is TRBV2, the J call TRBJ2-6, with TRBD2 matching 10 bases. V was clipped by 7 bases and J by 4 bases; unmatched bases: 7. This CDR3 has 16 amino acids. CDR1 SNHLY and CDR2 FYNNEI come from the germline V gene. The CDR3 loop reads CASTSGSGGGANVLTF. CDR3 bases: TGTGCCAGCACTAGCGGGAGCGGAGGCGGGGCCAACGTCCTGACTTTC.

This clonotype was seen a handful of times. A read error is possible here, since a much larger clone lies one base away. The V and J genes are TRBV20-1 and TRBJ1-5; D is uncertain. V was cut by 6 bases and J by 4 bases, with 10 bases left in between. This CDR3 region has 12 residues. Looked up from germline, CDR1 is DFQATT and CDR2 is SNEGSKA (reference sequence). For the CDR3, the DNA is TGCAGTGCCGGGCCCCCAAATCAGCCCCAGCATTTT. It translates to CSAGPPNQPQHF.

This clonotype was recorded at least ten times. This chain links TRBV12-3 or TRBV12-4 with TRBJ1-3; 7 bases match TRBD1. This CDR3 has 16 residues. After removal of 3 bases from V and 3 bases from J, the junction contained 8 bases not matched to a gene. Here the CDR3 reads CASSFLAGTVGNTIYF. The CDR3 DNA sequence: TGTGCCAGCAGTTTCCTGGCCGGGACAGTTGGAAACACCATATATTTT.

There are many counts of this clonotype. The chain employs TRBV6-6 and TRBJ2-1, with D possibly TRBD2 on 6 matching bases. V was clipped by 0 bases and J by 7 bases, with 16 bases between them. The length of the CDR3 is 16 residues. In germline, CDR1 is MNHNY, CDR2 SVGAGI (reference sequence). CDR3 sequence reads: CASSYSIAGPGNEQFF. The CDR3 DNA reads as TGTGCCAGCAGTTACTCGATCGCGGGGCCGGGGAATGAGCAGTTCTTC.

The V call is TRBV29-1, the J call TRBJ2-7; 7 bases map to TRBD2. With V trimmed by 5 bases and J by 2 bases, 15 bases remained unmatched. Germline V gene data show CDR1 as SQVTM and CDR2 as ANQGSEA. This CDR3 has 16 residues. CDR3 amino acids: CSVIGAGFASAYEQYF. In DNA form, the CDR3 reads TGCAGCGTTATAGGAGCGGGATTTGCATCGGCCTACGAGCAGTACTTC.

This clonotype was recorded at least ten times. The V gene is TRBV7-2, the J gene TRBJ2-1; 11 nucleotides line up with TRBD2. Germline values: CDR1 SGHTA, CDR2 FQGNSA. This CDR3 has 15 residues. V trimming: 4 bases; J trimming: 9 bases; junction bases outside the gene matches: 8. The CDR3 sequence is CASSWTSGLRSEQFF. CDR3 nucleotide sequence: TGTGCCAGCAGCTGGACTAGCGGGCTGAGGAGTGAGCAGTTCTTC.

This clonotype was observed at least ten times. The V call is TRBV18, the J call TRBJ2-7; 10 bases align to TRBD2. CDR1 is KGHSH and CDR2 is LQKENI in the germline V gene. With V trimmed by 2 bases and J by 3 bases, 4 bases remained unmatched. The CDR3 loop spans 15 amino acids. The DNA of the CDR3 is TGTGCCAGCTCACCAGAGCCTAGCGGGAGCTACGAGCAGTACTTC. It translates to CASSPEPSGSYEQYF.

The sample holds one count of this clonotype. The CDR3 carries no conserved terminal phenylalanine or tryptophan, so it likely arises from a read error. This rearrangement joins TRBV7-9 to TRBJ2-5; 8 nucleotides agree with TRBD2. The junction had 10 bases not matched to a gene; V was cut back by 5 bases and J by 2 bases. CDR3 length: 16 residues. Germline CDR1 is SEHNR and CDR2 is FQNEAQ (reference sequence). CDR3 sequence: CASSLGLLADQETQYL. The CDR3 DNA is TGTGCCAGCAGCCTGGGCTTACTAGCGGATCAAGAGACCCAGTACTTA.

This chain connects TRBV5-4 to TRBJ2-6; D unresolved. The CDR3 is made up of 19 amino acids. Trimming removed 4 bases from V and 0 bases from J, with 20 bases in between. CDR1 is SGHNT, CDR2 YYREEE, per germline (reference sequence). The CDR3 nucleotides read TGTGCCAGCAGCCAAGTTGAGGCACCCCAGAGCTCTGGGGCCAACGTCCTGACTTTC. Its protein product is CASSQVEAPQSSGANVLTF.

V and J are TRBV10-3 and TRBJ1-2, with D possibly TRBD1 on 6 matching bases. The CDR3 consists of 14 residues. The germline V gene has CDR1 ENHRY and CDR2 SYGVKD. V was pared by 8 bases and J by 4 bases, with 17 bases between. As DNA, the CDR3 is TGTGCCATCGGAGGTACCGGGGGCGGCTATGGCTACACCTTC. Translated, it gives CAIGGTGGGYGYTF.

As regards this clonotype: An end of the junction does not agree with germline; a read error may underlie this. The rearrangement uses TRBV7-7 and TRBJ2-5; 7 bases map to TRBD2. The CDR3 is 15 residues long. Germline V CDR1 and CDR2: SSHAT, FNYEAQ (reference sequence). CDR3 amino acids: CASSLGAGTQETQHF. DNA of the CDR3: TGTGCTAGCAGCTTAGGAGCGGGGACGCAAGAGACCCAGCACTTC.

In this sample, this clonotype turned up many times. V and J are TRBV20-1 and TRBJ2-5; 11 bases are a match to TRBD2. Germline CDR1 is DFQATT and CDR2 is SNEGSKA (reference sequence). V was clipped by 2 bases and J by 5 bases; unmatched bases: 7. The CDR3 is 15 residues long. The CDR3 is CSARPIAGGHETQYF. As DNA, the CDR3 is TGCAGTGCTAGACCTATAGCGGGAGGGCACGAGACCCAGTACTTC.